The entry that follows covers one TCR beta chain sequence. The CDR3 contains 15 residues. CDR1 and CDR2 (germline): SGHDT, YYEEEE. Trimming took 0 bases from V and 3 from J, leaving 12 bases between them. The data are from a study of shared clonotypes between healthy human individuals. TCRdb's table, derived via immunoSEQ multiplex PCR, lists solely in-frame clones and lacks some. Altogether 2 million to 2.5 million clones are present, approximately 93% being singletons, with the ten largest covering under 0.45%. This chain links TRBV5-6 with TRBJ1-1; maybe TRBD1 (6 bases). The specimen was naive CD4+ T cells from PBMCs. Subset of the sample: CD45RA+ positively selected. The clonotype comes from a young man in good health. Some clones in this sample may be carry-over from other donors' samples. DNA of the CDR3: TGTGCCAGCAGCTTGGTGGGGGCTGGGGACACTGAAGCTTTCTTT. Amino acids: CASSLVGAGDTEAFF. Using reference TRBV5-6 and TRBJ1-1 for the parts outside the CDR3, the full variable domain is DAGVTQSPTHLIKTRGQQVTLRCSPKSGHDTVSWYQQALGQGPQFIFQYYEEEERQRGNFPDRFSGHQFPNYSSELNVNALLLGDSALYLCASSLVGAGDTEAFFGQGTRLTVV.